This TCR beta chain was recovered during a study of CD8+CD57+ T cells in acquired aplastic anemia. Whole-study context: Healthy-donor CD4+ cells averaged approximately 10 million reads.

The CDR3 is made up of 11 amino acids. The V end was cut by 6 bases, the J end by 4 bases, with 7 bases between. Germline CDR1 is SNHLY and CDR2 is FYNNEI. CDR3 and TCR beta VDJ profiling relied on a genomic DNA template. In TCRdb, the reads were re-called with MiXCR into one record per CDR3 protein. Found here are around 230,000 distinct CDR3 sequences, over 55% of them singletons; the top ten hold 25% to 30%. The genes are TRBV2 and TRBJ2-7, with a weak D call TRBD1 (6 bases). This clonotype originated in a human donor in good health. The sequencing sample was made of sorted CD4+, CD8+, or CD8+CD57+ T cells (not recorded which) from PBMCs. The CDR3 coding sequence is TGTGCCAGCAGGGACAGTTACGAGCAGTACTTC. Its translation is CASRDSYEQYF.